This entry lists 11 T cell receptor beta chains sequenced from one sample in a study of cytomegalovirus exposure and HLA in healthy donors. The PCR employed 60 Vbeta primers together with 13 Jbeta primers. Data came from immunoSEQ multiplex PCR; TCRdb stores just in-frame clones and leaves some out. The sample has about 34,000 clones, about 70% seen once. Material for sequencing was PBMCs. The receptors were sampled from a man in his forties in good health and CMV-seropositive.

V gene TRBV9 combines with J gene TRBJ2-1, with TRBD1 as a possible D gene (5 bases). V dropped 3 bases and J dropped 7 bases, with 14 bases sitting between them. Germline values: CDR1 SGDLS, CDR2 YYNGEE. CDR3 length: 14 amino acids. CDR3 residues: CASSALPQGNEQFF. CDR3 coding DNA: TGTGCCAGCAGCGCCCTTCCCCAGGGAAATGAGCAGTTCTTC.

The gene calls are TRBV6-6 and TRBJ2-1, with TRBD1 as a possible D gene (5 bases). CDR1 is MNHNY, CDR2 SVGAGI, per germline (reference sequence). The V end was cut by 2 bases, the J end by 8 bases, with 16 bases between. This CDR3 region has 15 residues. CDR3 in DNA: TGTGCCAGCAGTTACCCCCGAACATTAGGGGATGAGCAGTTCTTC. Translation gives CASSYPRTLGDEQFF.

This sequence joins TRBV15 and TRBJ2-1; 10 nucleotides match TRBD2. This CDR3 region has 15 residues. Per the germline V gene, CDR1 is LNHNV and CDR2 is YYDKDF (reference sequence). V trimming: 3 bases; J trimming: 3 bases; junction bases outside the gene matches: 2. This CDR3 is CATSSLAGDYNEQFF. Written as DNA, the CDR3 is TGTGCCACCAGCAGCCTAGCGGGGGACTACAATGAGCAGTTCTTC.

The rearrangement joins TRBV5-4 to TRBJ2-7, with D perhaps matching TRBD2 (7 bases). Deletions cut 2 bases from V and 6 bases from J, with 15 bases between. The CDR3 loop spans 14 amino acids. The germline V gene has CDR1 SGHNT and CDR2 YYREEE (reference sequence). The CDR3 loop reads CASSLAGRGSEQYF. In nucleotides, the CDR3 is TGTGCCAGCAGCTTAGCGGGGAGGGGGAGCGAGCAGTACTTC. The entire variable domain, with the rest obtained from reference TRBV5-4 and TRBJ2-7, is as follows: ETGVTQSPTHLIKTRGQQVTLRCSSQSGHNTVSWYQQALGQGPQFIFQYYREEENGRGNFPPRFSGLQFPNYSSELNVNALELDDSALYLCASSLAGRGSEQYFGPGTRLTVT.

V and J are TRBV10-3 and TRBJ2-2; D not resolved. CDR3 length: 14 residues. The germline V and J ends were trimmed by 5 bases and 0 bases, with 7 bases remaining between them. Germline V lookup: CDR1 ENHRY, CDR2 SYGVKD. DNA of the CDR3: TGTGCCATCAGTACCAACTCGAACACCGGGGAGCTGTTTTTT. Amino acids: CAISTNSNTGELFF.

This clone showed up just once. The chain couples TRBV19 to TRBJ1-6; weak D call: TRBD1 (6 bases). This CDR3 is 16 amino acids long. Trimming took off 5 bases at V and 7 bases at J, with 18 bases between the two ends. Germline-derived CDR1 and CDR2 are LNHDA and SQIVND (reference sequence). CDR3 loop: CASSYRATAENSPLHF. CDR3 bases: TGTGCCAGTAGTTACAGGGCCACGGCAGAAAATTCACCCCTCCACTTT.

This chain joins TRBV19 and TRBJ1-5; D is possibly TRBD1 (6 bases). V was shortened by 6 bases and J by 9 bases, with 15 bases between the two germline ends. The length of the CDR3 is 13 residues. Germline V CDR1 and CDR2: LNHDA, SQIVND (reference sequence). CDR3 in DNA: TGTGCCAGTAGCTTACAGGGCCAATGGCCCCAGCATTTT. It codes for CASSLQGQWPQHF. Filled out from reference TRBV19 and TRBJ1-5, the complete variable domain reads DGGITQSPKYLFRKEGQNVTLSCEQNLNHDAMYWYRQDPGQGLRLIYYSQIVNDFQKGDIAEGYSVSREKKESFPLTVTSAQKNPTAFYLCASSLQGQWPQHFGDGTRLSIL.

The chain couples TRBV5-1 to TRBJ2-7; 7 bases fit TRBD1. This CDR3 comprises 13 residues. The junction had 7 bases not matched to a gene; V was cut back by 4 bases and J by 6 bases. The germline V gene has CDR1 SGHRS and CDR2 YFSETQ. The CDR3 protein is CASSQGQRVEQYF. CDR3 coding DNA: TGCGCCAGCAGCCAGGGACAGAGGGTCGAGCAGTACTTC.

This clone was observed once. This rearrangement joins TRBV27 to TRBJ2-1, with 9 bases fitting TRBD1. CDR3 length: 15 amino acids. V lost 6 bases to trimming and J lost 8 bases; unmatched junction nucleotides: 11. Per the germline V gene, CDR1 is MNHEY and CDR2 is SMNVEV (reference sequence). The CDR3 spells CASSLDRGFGYEQFF. The DNA of the CDR3 is TGTGCCAGCAGCCTTGACAGGGGGTTTGGGTATGAGCAGTTCTTC.

The V call is TRBV5-1, the J call TRBJ2-7; the match to TRBD2 covers 11 bases. V dropped 4 bases and J dropped 5; count of bases not matched to a gene: 8. Germline values: CDR1 SGHRS, CDR2 YFSETQ. This CDR3 has 15 residues. The CDR3 DNA follows: TGCGCCAGCAGCGGCTTAGCGGGGGGGCCGGACGAGCAGTACTTC. Translation gives CASSGLAGGPDEQYF.

The chain uses TRBV25-1 and TRBJ2-1; D might be TRBD1 (6 bases). Looked up from germline, CDR1 is MGHDK and CDR2 is SYGVNS. Trimming left V 5 bases short and J 0 bases short, with 14 bases between. The CDR3 is made up of 16 amino acids. As DNA, the CDR3 is TGTGCCAGCAGTAGCCCTACAGGGAGCTCCTACAATGAGCAGTTCTTC. Its protein is CASSSPTGSSYNEQFF.